The clone carrying this T cell receptor beta chain was counted a single time. Its antigen is unknown. The data derive from a study of T cell responses to AZD1222 COVID-19 vaccine. Study-wide points: Just a handful of people given AZD1222 tested seropositive at baseline. Spike-specific TCR depth and breadth grew after two AZD1222 doses. Vaccine-associated CD4 TCRs ranged over spike, dominating at 160-218 and 743-854.

Germline V gives CDR1 SGHAT, CDR2 FQNNGV. This CDR3 is 13 amino acids long. V dropped 3 bases and J dropped 5 bases, with 10 bases sitting between them. Generated by immunoSEQ multiplex PCR, the TCRdb table keeps only in-frame clones and is missing some. The repertoire holds about 150,000 clones, with 88% as singletons. This receptor was taken from an adult in good health. The chain joins TRBV11-2 to TRBJ2-5; D is unresolved. This specimen consisted of peripheral blood, obtained on day 0 of AZD1222 vaccination. CDR3: CASSFGVGETQYF. The DNA of the CDR3 is TGTGCCAGCAGCTTCGGTGTTGGGGAGACCCAGTACTTC.